This T cell receptor beta chain was obtained from a study of blood T cell repertoires in COVID-19. Study-wide context: Sites in the United States, Italy and Spain provided acute and convalescent COVID-19 samples.

As processed by the authors: Counts of nucleated cells, estimated from reference gene primer amplification, were obtained. This table comes from immunoSEQ multiplex PCR, and its TCRdb copy is limited to in-frame clones, with some not included. D and trimming come from the DNA, and the V and J calls and clone size come from that table. The sample lists 200,000 to 250,000 clones, 84% occurring once. The germline V gene has CDR1 SGHVS and CDR2 FNYEAQ. V lost 1 base and J lost 4; bases outside the gene matches: 8. The CDR3 is 16 amino acids. The V and J genes are TRBV7-6 and TRBJ1-2, with 8 bases fitting TRBD1. The source is a woman at least 80 years old with COVID-19, enrolled during active disease. The sequenced sample was peripheral blood. CDR3 amino acids: CASSLDAGQATYGYTF. The CDR3 DNA is TGTGCCAGCAGCTTAGACGCGGGACAGGCCACCTATGGCTACACCTTC. Based on the CDR3 plus reference TRBV7-6 and TRBJ1-2, the full variable domain is GAGVSQSPRYKVTKRGQDVALRCDPISGHVSLYWYRQALGQGPEFLTYFNYEAQQDKSGLPNDRFSAERPEGSISTLTIQRTEQRDSAMYRCASSLDAGQATYGYTFGSGTRLTVV.